Below are 6 T cell receptor beta chains sequenced from a single sample in a study of blood T cell repertoires in COVID-19. Profiling relied on immunoSEQ multiplex PCR, and the TCRdb table lists in-frame clones only, not all of them. The profile shows 150,000 to 200,000 clones, less than 80% of them singletons. Source material: peripheral blood. Receptors were obtained from a man aged 50 or older who had recovered from COVID-19.

The genes are TRBV21-1 and TRBJ1-1; the table's D call of TRBD1 was not tested on the DNA. TRBV21-1 is shown as a pseudogene. This CDR3 has 19 residues. CDR3 sequence: CASSKDKNRTGVSNTEAFF. CDR3 DNA: TGTGCCAGCAGCAAGGACAAAAACCGGACCGGAGTATCGAACACTGAAGCTTTCTTT.

This chain uses TRBV5-5 with TRBJ1-5; D is undetermined. Trimming removed 2 bases at V and 5 bases at J, with 17 bases between. The CDR3 runs to 16 residues. Germline V gene sequence: CDR1 SGHKS, CDR2 YYEKEE (reference sequence). CDR3 sequence (DNA): TGTGCCAGCAGCTTCCGTTTGGCCACCTTGGATCAGCCCCAGCATTTT. Translating gives CASSFRLATLDQPQHF.

The rearrangement links TRBV7-3 to TRBJ2-1; TRBD2 agrees at 10 bases. The germline V gene encodes CDR1 SGHTA and CDR2 FQGTGA. With 4 bases clipped from V and 12 bases from J, the junction kept 24 bases outside the gene matches. The CDR3 is 19 amino acids. The CDR3 here is CASSSGASGSVSSATGQFF. As DNA, the CDR3 is TGTGCCAGCAGCTCTGGGGCTAGCGGGAGTGTTAGTTCGGCCACGGGGCAGTTCTTC. Using reference TRBV7-3 and TRBJ2-1 for the parts outside the CDR3, the full variable domain is GAGVSQTPSNKVTEKGKYVELRCDPISGHTALYWYRQSLGQGPEFLIYFQGTGAADDSGLPNDRFFAVRPEGSVSTLKIQRTERGDSAVYLCASSSGASGSVSSATGQFFGPGTRLTVL.

J is TRBJ2-7 and V is TRBV5-6, with 10 bases aligning to TRBD2. The germline V gene has CDR1 SGHDT and CDR2 YYEEEE. The J segment lost 3 bases and the V segment lost 0 bases, leaving 0 bases of the junction unmatched. CDR3 length: 14 amino acids. CDR3 in amino acids: CASSLASGSYEQYF. As DNA, the CDR3 is TGTGCCAGCAGCTTGGCTAGCGGGAGCTACGAGCAGTACTTC. Full variable domain (remainder filled in from reference TRBV5-6 and TRBJ2-7): DAGVTQSPTHLIKTRGQQVTLRCSPKSGHDTVSWYQQALGQGPQFIFQYYEEEERQRGNFPDRFSGHQFPNYSSELNVNALLLGDSALYLCASSLASGSYEQYFGPGTRLTVT.

The rearrangement links TRBV29-1 to TRBJ2-1; TRBD2 matches 15 bases. This CDR3 comprises 17 residues. In germline, CDR1 is SQVTM, CDR2 ANQGSEA. Trimming removed 6 bases from V and 4 bases from J; junction bases left unmatched: 10. CDR3 protein: CSVTGLAGGHSYNEQFF. The CDR3 DNA is TGCAGCGTGACGGGACTAGCGGGAGGCCATTCTTACAATGAGCAGTTCTTC.

The chain carries TRBV7-3 and TRBJ2-3; D possibly corresponds to TRBD2 (5 bases). Germline CDR1 and CDR2: SGHTA and FQGTGA. The CDR3 runs to 16 residues. The ends were cut back, 1 base at V and 0 bases at J, with 11 bases in the middle. The CDR3 DNA sequence: TGTGCCAGCAGCTTAATCGGGGAGCCTAGCACAGATACGCAGTATTTT. Residues: CASSLIGEPSTDTQYF.